This is a list of T cell receptor beta chains from one sample in a study of blood T cell repertoires in COVID-19. The assay was immunoSEQ multiplex PCR, and TCRdb's table has in-frame clones only and misses some. In the table there are about 230,000 clones, about 82% of which are singletons. Sequences were obtained from peripheral blood. The receptors derive from a man aged 45 to 65 with COVID-19, enrolled during active disease. The CDR3 runs from the conserved cysteine through the conserved F or W. The order of the fields is clone size, V gene, J gene, D gene, CDR3 DNA, CDR3 protein. A D gene is named only where the DNA matches it firmly. Clone size is not always given. Where it is, it says once, few, many or a class for expanded clones.

size: .
V: TRBV19
J: TRBJ1-1
D: .
DNA: TGTGCCAGTAGTATTAATTGGGGAGATACTGAAGCTTTCTTT
CDR3: CASSINWGDTEAFF

size: .
V: TRBV7-9
J: TRBJ2-2
D: .
DNA: TGTGCCAGCAGCTCGGTTCCCGGGGAGCTGTTTTTT
CDR3: CASSSVPGELFF

size: .
V: TRBV3-1/TRBV3-2
J: TRBJ2-1
D: TRBD1
DNA: TGTGCCAGCAGCCTAGGACAGGGGGATGAGCAGTTCTTC
CDR3: CASSLGQGDEQFF

size: once
V: TRBV28
J: TRBJ2-7
D: TRBD2
DNA: TGTGCCAGCAGGATAGTAGCGGGGGGGCCACGCGAGCAGTACTTC
CDR3: CASRIVAGGPREQYF

size: .
V: TRBV18
J: TRBJ2-1
D: TRBD2
DNA: TGTGCCAGCTCACCTCTCTTGTCGGGGGGTAGGTTACATGAGCAGTTCTTC
CDR3: CASSPLLSGGRLHEQFF

size: .
V: TRBV7-6
J: TRBJ1-1
D: TRBD1
DNA: TGTGCCAGCAGCTCGACTTCAACAGGGGTCACTGAAGCTTTCTTT
CDR3: CASSSTSTGVTEAFF

size: .
V: TRBV6-4
J: TRBJ2-2
D: .
DNA: TGTGCCAGCAGTGACGGGGCGGACACCGGGGAGCTGTTTTTT
CDR3: CASSDGADTGELFF

size: .
V: TRBV30
J: TRBJ2-7
D: TRBD1
DNA: TGTGCCTGGACCGCGAACAGGGGCGCTCCCTACGAGCAGTACTTC
CDR3: CAWTANRGAPYEQYF

size: .
V: TRBV5-5
J: TRBJ2-3
D: .
DNA: TGTGCCAGCAGCTTGGTCGGAGTCCCAGATACGCAGTATTTT
CDR3: CASSLVGVPDTQYF

size: .
V: TRBV27
J: TRBJ2-2
D: .
DNA: TGTGCCAGCAGTTTCGGAGACCTGGGGGAGCTGTTTTTT
CDR3: CASSFGDLGELFF

size: .
V: TRBV21-1
J: TRBJ2-4
D: .
DNA: TGTGCCAGCAGCAAAGCATGGACTAGCGGGGTTAAGAGGGACATTCAGTACTTC
CDR3: CASSKAWTSGVKRDIQYF

size: .
V: TRBV9
J: TRBJ2-1
D: .
DNA: TGTGCCAGCAGCCCTCGGGTAGCGGCCCACAATGAGCAGTTCTTC
CDR3: CASSPRVAAHNEQFF

size: .
V: TRBV5-1
J: TRBJ2-3
D: TRBD2
DNA: TGCGCCAGCAGCGCCGGGGGGGTAGCAGATACGCAGTATTTT
CDR3: CASSAGGVADTQYF

size: few
V: TRBV30
J: TRBJ1-3
D: .
DNA: TGTGCCTGGAGGAAACAGGGAGGAAACACCATATATTTT
CDR3: CAWRKQGGNTIYF

size: .
V: TRBV27
J: TRBJ2-1
D: .
DNA: TGTGCCAGCAGTTCCGGGGTCCACAATGAGCAGTTCTTC
CDR3: CASSSGVHNEQFF

size: .
V: TRBV28
J: TRBJ1-1
D: .
DNA: TGTGCCAGCAACCGGGGGGGGCTCACTGAAGCTTTCTTT
CDR3: CASNRGGLTEAFF

size: .
V: TRBV6-5
J: TRBJ1-4
D: .
DNA: TGTGCCAGCAGGACAGGCCTTAGATCTAATGAAAAACTGTTTTTT
CDR3: CASRTGLRSNEKLFF

size: once
V: TRBV3-1/TRBV3-2
J: TRBJ1-6
D: .
DNA: TGTGCCAGCAGCCCACGGACTGTTAATTCACCCCTCCACTTT
CDR3: CASSPRTVNSPLHF

size: .
V: TRBV6-4
J: TRBJ2-1
D: .
DNA: TGTGCCAGCAGTGTGGCGGGGGCCTCCTACAATGAGCAGTTCTTC
CDR3: CASSVAGASYNEQFF

size: .
V: TRBV7-9
J: TRBJ1-1
D: TRBD1
DNA: TGTGCCAGCAGCCAGGGGGTAATGAACACTGAAGCTTTCTTT
CDR3: CASSQGVMNTEAFF

size: few
V: TRBV4-1
J: TRBJ1-4
D: .
DNA: TGCGCCAGCTCTGGGCTGGCTGCTGAAAAACTGTTTTTT
CDR3: CASSGLAAEKLFF

size: .
V: TRBV21-1
J: TRBJ1-4
D: .
DNA: TGTGCCAGCAGCAAATGGTTTGGGCTGGCTAATGAAAAACTGTTTTTT
CDR3: CASSKWFGLANEKLFF

size: .
V: TRBV24-1
J: TRBJ2-3
D: .
DNA: TGTGCCACCAGTGATCTGGGAGAGACAGATACGCAGTATTTT
CDR3: CATSDLGETDTQYF

size: .
V: TRBV6-5
J: TRBJ2-1
D: .
DNA: TGTGCCAGCAGTAGGGGGTACAATGAGCAGTTCTTC
CDR3: CASSRGYNEQFF

size: .
V: TRBV7-8
J: TRBJ2-2
D: TRBD2
DNA: TGTGCCAGCAGTCATCCAGCAGGCGGGGGGATTGCCGGGGAGCTGTTTTTT
CDR3: CASSHPAGGGIAGELFF

size: .
V: TRBV5-4
J: TRBJ2-3
D: TRBD2
DNA: TGTGCCAGCAGCTTGGGACTAGCGGGGCCCACAGATACGCAGTATTTT
CDR3: CASSLGLAGPTDTQYF

size: .
V: TRBV9
J: TRBJ2-7
D: TRBD2
DNA: TGTGCCAGCAGCGCCGGTTTCTCCGGGACTAGCGGGGGCCCGTCAGACTACGAGCAGTACTTC
CDR3: CASSAGFSGTSGGPSDYEQYF

size: once
V: TRBV2
J: TRBJ1-2
D: .
DNA: TGTGCCAGCAGTGTTCAGGACATCTATGGCTACACCTTC
CDR3: CASSVQDIYGYTF

size: few
V: TRBV19
J: TRBJ1-5
D: TRBD1
DNA: TGTGCCAGTAGTGTAACAGGGGGCGGTCAGCCCCAGCATTTT
CDR3: CASSVTGGGQPQHF

size: .
V: TRBV2
J: TRBJ1-4
D: TRBD1
DNA: TGTGCCAGCAGTGAGTCTTGGACAGGGGCGATCGCAACTAATGAAAAACTGTTTTTT
CDR3: CASSESWTGAIATNEKLFF

size: .
V: TRBV28
J: TRBJ1-3
D: TRBD1
DNA: TGTGCCAGCAGGACGGGACAGACTTATTCTGGAAACACCATATATTTT
CDR3: CASRTGQTYSGNTIYF

size: .
V: TRBV4-1
J: TRBJ2-5
D: TRBD2
DNA: TGCGCCAGCAGCCAAGAACTAGCGGGGGACTTGGAGACCCAGTACTTC
CDR3: CASSQELAGDLETQYF

size: .
V: TRBV19
J: TRBJ2-1
D: TRBD2
DNA: TGTGCCAGTAGTTCCCGGACTAGCGGAACCTACAATGAGCAGTTCTTC
CDR3: CASSSRTSGTYNEQFF

size: .
V: TRBV12-3/TRBV12-4
J: TRBJ2-3
D: .
DNA: TGTGCCAGCAGTTTCTATGAGGGAGATACGCAGTATTTT
CDR3: CASSFYEGDTQYF

size: .
V: TRBV7-2
J: TRBJ1-2
D: .
DNA: TGTGCCAGCAGCTTTACTGACAGGAATGGCTACACCTTC
CDR3: CASSFTDRNGYTF

size: .
V: TRBV3-1/TRBV3-2
J: TRBJ1-4
D: .
DNA: TGTGCCAGCAGCCAAGTTTCGGGTGAAAAACTGTTTTTT
CDR3: CASSQVSGEKLFF

size: few
V: TRBV5-6
J: TRBJ1-4
D: .
DNA: TGTGCCAGCAGCTTGCCCAGTAATGAAAAACTGTTTTTT
CDR3: CASSLPSNEKLFF

size: once
V: TRBV6-5
J: TRBJ2-2
D: TRBD2
DNA: TGTGCCGTGCGGGGGGAGAACACCGGGGAGCTGTTTTTT
CDR3: CAVRGENTGELFF

size: .
V: TRBV15
J: TRBJ2-7
D: .
DNA: TGTGCCACCAGCAGGGACATTGCCGAGCAGTACTTC
CDR3: CATSRDIAEQYF

size: .
V: TRBV28
J: TRBJ2-6
D: TRBD1
DNA: TGTGCCAGCAGTCCACAGGGGTCTGGGGCCAACGTCCTGACTTTC
CDR3: CASSPQGSGANVLTF